The clone carrying this T cell receptor (beta chain) was recorded at least ten times. The antigen is undetermined. V was clipped by 3 bases and J by 6 bases, with 13 bases between them. The CDR3 runs 14 residues. From germline, CDR1 is SGHDT and CDR2 YYEEEE. This record belongs to a study of read filtering for tumor transcriptome and immune sequencing. Study findings and constraints: Approximately 80% of IR-seq clonotypes had one read, totaling around 3.4% of reads; RNA-seq: around 77% and 45%. Correlation between methods rose after single-read clonotypes were removed.

The library was built from roughly 400 ng RNA with molecular barcoded adaptors for alpha/delta and beta/gamma chains. TCRdb fed the reads into MiXCR, producing one record per CDR3 protein. The sample lists approximately 140,000 distinct CDR3 sequences, roughly an eighth occurring once. The specimen was a population of CD138-negative cells sorted from bone marrow. The rearrangement uses TRBV5-6 and TRBJ2-4; D might be TRBD1 (5 bases). This receptor was obtained from a donor at least 40 years old with multiple myeloma. As DNA, the CDR3 is TGTGCCAGCAGCTCAGGGCCCAGAGGAAACATTCAGTACTTC. It is translated as CASSSGPRGNIQYF.